Presented here are 18 T cell receptor beta chains from one specimen sequenced in a study of spatial heterogeneity in lung cancer. The antigens these receptors bind are not known. TCRdb used MiXCR to reprocess the 5' RACE reads, holding one entry per CDR3 protein. The sample has about 14,000 distinct CDR3 sequences; approximately 4.8% are singletons. Study observations and caveats: Mutation tallies in tumors tracked expanded intratumoral alpha and beta TCR counts.

The time point is: sample taken at primary tumor resection. The sequences come from lung tumor tissue, collected at surgery. These receptors were collected from a female donor with early-stage non-small cell lung cancer.

This clonotype occurred many times. Little can be read into the size of this beta chain, an off-target read in a library designed for alpha chains. This rearrangement joins TRBV5-6 to TRBJ1-1, with 7 bases identical to TRBD1. The V and J ends lost 4 bases and 4 bases, in that order; junction bases with no gene match: 10. Germline loops: CDR1 SGHDT, CDR2 YYEEEE. The CDR3 runs 15 residues. CDR3 residues: CASSPLYRGSTEAFF. The CDR3 DNA follows: TGTGCCAGCAGCCCCCTGTACAGGGGATCCACTGAAGCTTTCTTT.

This clonotype was seen many times. This beta chain appears as a stray read in a library generated for alpha chains; its size is not informative. The CDR3 here is CASSQGWGDEKLFF. DNA of the CDR3: TGCGCCAGCAGCCAAGGATGGGGCGACGAAAAACTGTTTTTT. This chain uses TRBV4-1 with TRBJ1-4, with D possibly matching TRBD1 (5 bases). Germline V gives CDR1 MGHRA, CDR2 YSYEKL. The CDR3 runs to 14 residues. V lost 1 base and J lost 8, with 11 bases in between.

This clonotype is deemed medium-sized. Since it is a stray read in a library aimed at alpha chains, this beta chain has a size that is not meaningful. V and J are TRBV6-1 and TRBJ2-5; TRBD1 matches 9 bases. The CDR3 covers 15 residues. V trimming: 0 bases; J trimming: 9 bases; junction bases outside the gene matches: 8. Germline CDR1 is MNHNS and CDR2 is SASEGT. The CDR3 sequence is CASSEAGQGITAQYF. Here the CDR3 DNA reads TGTGCCAGCAGTGAAGCGGGACAGGGCATCACGGCCCAGTACTTC.

This clonotype occurred many times. Within a library made for alpha chains, this beta chain is off target, and its count is uninformative. This chain joins TRBV4-1 and TRBJ1-2; a weak D match, TRBD1 (5 bases). Germline V CDR1 and CDR2: MGHRA, YSYEKL. The CDR3 contains 16 residues. V was clipped by 0 bases and J by 1 base, with 12 bases between them. CDR3 bases: TGCGCCAGCAGCCAAGATCGTAACAGGATTAACTATGGCTACACCTTC. This codes for CASSQDRNRINYGYTF.

This clonotype occurred many times. This beta chain represents an off-target read in a library built for alpha chains; its size is of limited meaning. The rearrangement joins TRBV27 to TRBJ2-5; no definite D call. The CDR3 loop spans 14 amino acids. V lost 0 bases to trimming and J lost 0 bases, with 5 bases between them. CDR1 is MNHEY and CDR2 is SMNVEV in the germline V gene (reference sequence). The CDR3 coding sequence is TGTGCCAGCAGTTTATCCTCGTACCAAGAGACCCAGTACTTC. As protein: CASSLSSYQETQYF.

This clonotype appeared many times. Since the library was made to target alpha chains, this beta chain is a stray read and its abundance is not meaningful. The chain has TRBV20-1 and TRBJ2-3; 8 nucleotides align to TRBD2. From germline, CDR1 is DFQATT and CDR2 SNEGSKA (reference sequence). V shed 5 bases, J shed 2 bases, and the junction held 9 bases outside the gene matches. The CDR3 consists of 15 residues. The CDR3 bases are TGCAGTGCTCCCTCGGCGGGGGGCGTCACAGATACGCAGTATTTT. Translating it yields CSAPSAGGVTDTQYF.

Ten or more counts support this clonotype. This beta chain is a stray sequence in a library constructed for alpha chains; its clone size is not meaningful. The chain has TRBV18 and TRBJ1-3; D perhaps matches TRBD1 (6 bases). The CDR3 totals 15 residues. CDR1 and CDR2 from the germline V gene are KGHSH and LQKENI. Trimming pared 4 bases from V and 4 bases from J, leaving 14 bases between. DNA for the CDR3: TGTGCCAGCTCACAACGACAGGTTCAAGGAAACACCATATATTTT. Protein sequence: CASSQRQVQGNTIYF.

This clonotype has ten or more counts. The library was built for alpha chains, so this beta chain is an off-target read and its size means little. This CDR3 reads CASSYDYSYNEQFF. The DNA for the CDR3 is TGTGCCAGCAGCTACGACTACTCCTACAATGAGCAGTTCTTC. The rearrangement links TRBV7-2 to TRBJ2-1; D is perhaps TRBD2 (5 bases). Germline V gene sequence: CDR1 SGHTA, CDR2 FQGNSA. Trimming took 4 bases from V and 0 from J, leaving 7 bases between them. The CDR3 consists of 14 residues.

Remarks on this clonotype: Being off target in a library aimed at alpha chains, this beta chain has a size of little meaning. The DNA of the CDR3 is TGTGCCTGGAGTGGCTTCGAGGAAGGGAACACTGAAGCTTTCTTT. Protein: CAWSGFEEGNTEAFF. The chain uses TRBV30 and TRBJ1-1; D remains ambiguous. This CDR3 has 15 amino acids. Trimming took off 1 base at V and 1 base at J, with 13 bases between the two ends. Looked up from germline, CDR1 is GTSNPN and CDR2 is SVGIG (reference sequence).

Ten or more counts support this clonotype. This beta chain lies outside the target of a library built for alpha chains; its clone size means little. The V gene is TRBV5-1, the J gene TRBJ1-5; 7 bases align to TRBD1. Germline V gene data show CDR1 as SGHRS and CDR2 as YFSETQ. The CDR3 runs 13 residues. The V segment lost 0 bases and the J segment 7 bases; nucleotides outside the gene matches: 1. Here the CDR3 reads CASSLGQGQPQHF. The CDR3 coding sequence is TGCGCCAGCAGCTTGGGACAGGGCCAGCCCCAGCATTTT.

A few counts support this clonotype. This beta chain is off target for a library built for alpha chains, so its abundance means little. The chain has TRBV6-1 and TRBJ2-1, with a tentative D call TRBD2 (6 bases). CDR3 length: 15 residues. CDR1 and CDR2 (germline): MNHNS, SASEGT. The ends were cut back, 4 bases at V and 4 bases at J, with 14 bases in the middle. CDR3 in amino acids: CASSGGVGGYNEQFF. The CDR3 DNA reads TGTGCCAGCAGTGGGGGGGTAGGAGGGTACAATGAGCAGTTCTTC.

This clonotype was seen repeatedly, ten times or more. Since it is a stray read in a library aimed at alpha chains, this beta chain has a size that is not meaningful. This rearrangement joins TRBV24-1 to TRBJ2-1; TRBD1 agrees at 9 bases. Germline assignment: CDR1 KGHDR and CDR2 SFDVKD. V was pared by 2 bases and J by 4 bases, with 5 bases of the junction left unmatched. The CDR3 runs 16 residues. In DNA form, the CDR3 reads TGTGCCACCAGTGATTATGGGACAGGGAAATACAATGAGCAGTTCTTC. Translated, it gives CATSDYGTGKYNEQFF.

This clonotype has at least ten counts. Within a library made for alpha chains, this beta chain is off target, and its count is uninformative. This chain links TRBV20-1 with TRBJ2-7; D call uncertain. The CDR3 loop spans 14 amino acids. The germline V gene encodes CDR1 DFQATT and CDR2 SNEGSKA (reference sequence). V was pared by 5 bases and J by 3 bases, with 17 bases between. The CDR3 DNA reads as TGCAGTGCTCGCGCCGGCTCACGATACTACGAGCAGTACTTC. The encoded protein is CSARAGSRYYEQYF.

This clonotype has at least ten counts. Since the library was made to target alpha chains, this beta chain is a stray read and its abundance is not meaningful. The chain combines TRBV12-3 or TRBV12-4 with TRBJ2-7; TRBD2 might be the D (6 bases). V was pared by 6 bases and J by 0 bases, with 18 bases between. There are 16 residues in the CDR3. CDR3 sequence (DNA): TGTGCCAGCAGCCTAACCGGGACTGCGGCCTCCTACGAGCAGTACTTC. This codes for CASSLTGTAASYEQYF.

This clonotype was observed at least ten times. A library prepared for alpha chains yielded this beta chain as an off-target read; its size is of little meaning. The J gene is TRBJ1-1, the V gene TRBV20-1, with no clear D. This CDR3 comprises 15 residues. The germline V gene has CDR1 DFQATT and CDR2 SNEGSKA (reference sequence). V was cut by 0 bases and J by 4 bases, with 15 bases left in between. DNA of the CDR3: TGCAGTGCTAGAGAAAGCGTAGGGTCAGGCACTGAAGCTTTCTTT. Residues: CSARESVGSGTEAFF.

A word on this clonotype: This beta chain turned up in a library designed for alpha chains; as an off-target read, its abundance says little. The CDR3 region is CASSSSGGPLQEQFF. Here the CDR3 DNA reads TGTGCCAGCAGTTCAAGCGGGGGGCCCCTACAAGAGCAGTTCTTC. The chain combines TRBV6-6 with TRBJ2-1, with TRBD2 matching over 9 bases. The germline V gene encodes CDR1 MNHNY and CDR2 SVGAGI (reference sequence). V gave up 4 bases and J gave up 10 bases; unmatched junction bases: 11. This CDR3 comprises 15 residues.

This clonotype came up many times. As an off-target read in a library built for alpha chains, this beta chain has a frequency of little significance. The chain is built from TRBV25-1 and TRBJ2-7; 7 bases are a match to TRBD1. The CDR3 loop spans 18 amino acids. V shed 5 bases and J 4 bases; nucleotides not matched to a gene: 20. Germline V gene lookup returns CDR1 MGHDK and CDR2 SYGVNS. The CDR3 DNA follows: TGTGCCAGCAGTTCGTGGGGAAAGGGACAGCGTAAACCGTACGAGCAGTACTTC. Translation: CASSSWGKGQRKPYEQYF.

With regard to this clonotype: This beta chain is an unintended read in a library built for alpha chains; its size means little. The CDR3 sequence: CASSLNRGKAKNIQYF. CDR3 bases: TGTGCCAGCAGCTTAAACAGGGGAAAAGCCAAAAACATTCAGTACTTC. This rearrangement joins TRBV7-2 to TRBJ2-4; TRBD1 matches at 7 bases. Per the germline V gene, CDR1 is SGHTA and CDR2 is FQGNSA. V lost 2 bases and J lost 0; bases outside the gene matches: 4. CDR3 length equals 16 residues.